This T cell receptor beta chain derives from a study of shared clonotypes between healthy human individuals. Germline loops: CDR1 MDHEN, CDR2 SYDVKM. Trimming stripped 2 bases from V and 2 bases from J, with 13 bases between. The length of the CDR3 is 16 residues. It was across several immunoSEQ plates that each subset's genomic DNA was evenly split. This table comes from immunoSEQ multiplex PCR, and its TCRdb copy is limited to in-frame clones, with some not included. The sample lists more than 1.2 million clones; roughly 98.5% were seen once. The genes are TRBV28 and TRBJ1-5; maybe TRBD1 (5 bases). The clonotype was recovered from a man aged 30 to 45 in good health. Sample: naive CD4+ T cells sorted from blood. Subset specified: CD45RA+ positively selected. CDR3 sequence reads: CASSLEQALGNQPQHF. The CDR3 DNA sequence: TGTGCCAGCAGTTTAGAACAGGCGTTGGGCAATCAGCCCCAGCATTTT.